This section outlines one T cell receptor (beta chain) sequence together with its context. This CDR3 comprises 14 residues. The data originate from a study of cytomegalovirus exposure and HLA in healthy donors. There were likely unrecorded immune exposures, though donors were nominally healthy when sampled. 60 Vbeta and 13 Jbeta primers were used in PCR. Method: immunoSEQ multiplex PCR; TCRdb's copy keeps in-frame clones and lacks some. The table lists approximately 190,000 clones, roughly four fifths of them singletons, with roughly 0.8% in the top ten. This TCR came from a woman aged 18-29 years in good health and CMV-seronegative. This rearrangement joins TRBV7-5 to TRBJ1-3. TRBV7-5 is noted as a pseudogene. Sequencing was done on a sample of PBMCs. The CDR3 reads CARSMRFFGITIYF. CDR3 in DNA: TGTGCCAGAAGCATGAGGTTTTTCGGCATCACCATATATTTT.